The entry below describes one T cell receptor beta chain. It has no known antigen specificity. No base-level quality is on record; no much larger clone is a single base apart. The receptor library was made with multiplex PCR. Sequencing relied on an Illumina HiSeq 4000. TCR beta libraries were built with iRepertoire HTBI primers and Arm-PCR amplification of CDR3 regions. Before sequencing, the PCR products underwent gel purification. In the authors' own workflow: Gene usage analysis of CDR3 amino acid clonotypes used the roughly 62 TRBV and about 15 TRBJ segments found across samples. COPE and FqMerger were used to merge the filtered high-quality paired reads into contigs. Contigs were aligned with BLAST to IMGT TRBV, TRBD and TRBJ reference genes, and CDR3 was defined per IMGT. Highly expanded clones were defined as clonotypes with a frequency above 0.1%. Shannon entropy was used to measure repertoire diversity, and the Gini coefficient was used to measure V-J evenness. Clonotypes shared by more than one individual were considered public. TCRdb trimmed public reads at Q25 via fastp, called clones via MiXCR and kept in-frame beta chains. Merged by CDR3 protein, the rows form single entries marked with the most common genes and DNA. These V and J calls are TCRdb output, not the study's own analysis. The sample yields hundreds of thousands of distinct CDR3 sequences; 22% were counted once. The ten largest clonotypes hold around 13% of the sample.

According to the study, the label for this sample's time point signals: persistent/refractory GD, antithyroid drugs over 5 years with positive TRAb. RNA was extracted from PBMCs in TRIzol for both TCR sequencing and RNA sequencing. The diagnosis of Graves' disease followed American Thyroid Association guidelines. Patients were recruited from an endocrinology department in Xi'an, China. Each patient gave 9 to 10 milliliters of peripheral blood, collected in an EDTA anticoagulant tube. Ficoll Paque Plus density gradient separation was used to isolate PBMCs, and no additional T cell sorting was done. RNA quality was checked with an Agilent 2100 Bioanalyzer and agarose gel, and concentration with a NanoDrop 2000. This entry is derived from a study of regulatory T cells in long-lasting Graves disease (dated by TCRdb to the early 2020s). For context, the study as a whole: Persistent Graves' disease was defined as persistently positive TSH receptor autoantibodies together with antithyroid drug treatment for over 5 years. Persistent Graves' disease patients were compared with newly diagnosed Graves' disease patients by peripheral blood TCR sequencing and RNA sequencing. The study was conducted in China and was registered as a clinical trial. A total of 33 samples underwent TCR sequencing: around 13 from persistent and around 20 from newly diagnosed Graves' disease patients. In the clinical cohort, patients with persistent Graves' disease had used antithyroid drugs for an average of about 9.4 years.

General conclusions and limits of the study: Lower TCR Shannon entropy and fewer highly expanded clones were observed in persistent Graves' disease patients than in newly diagnosed patients, which suggested clonal expansion. More public clonotypes were shared among persistent patients (roughly 3,000) than among newly diagnosed patients (966). Only the TCR beta chain was sequenced and analyzed. Peripheral blood alone was examined, since thyroid tissue, which constituted the primary lesion, could not be accessed. The small sample size was acknowledged by the authors as a limitation that may reduce accuracy.

Here the sequenced sample was peripheral blood mononuclear cells (PBMCs), taken when the disease was refractory, from a patient treated with antithyroid drugs. The sequence was obtained from a female donor with Graves disease.

The sequenced DNA is TGCGCCAGCAGCCAAGTGATTGGGCAGGGGGATGAAAAACTGTTTTTT. Translation gives CASSQVIGQGDEKLFF. The chain uses TRBV4-1 and TRBJ1-4; 7 nucleotides in the junction match TRBD1. Per the germline V gene, MGHRA is the CDR1 and YSYEKL is the CDR2. The CDR3 starts with the cysteine, ends with the phenylalanine, and has 16 residues. Of the read, only the CDR3 DNA is kept; its 48 bases are in frame from base 1. V trim: 1 base; J trim: 6 bases; unmatched bases: 8.